This T cell receptor (beta chain) is from a study of shared clonotypes between healthy human individuals. Only in-frame clones appear in the TCRdb table, and some are missing; sequencing was by immunoSEQ multiplex PCR. The sample carries about 1,800,000 clones, about 94% recorded once. CD8 cells regarded as naive lacked CD45RO, were positively chosen for CCR7, and omitted terminally differentiated effector memory CD45RA+ cells. Whole-study results and caveats: Among a handful of donors, about 5% of naive CD4 clonotypes were found in common.

In the case of this clone: The antigen is undetermined. Other nucleotide sequences from this sample produce the same CDR3.

Germline CDR1 is SGHRS and CDR2 is YFSETQ. The CDR3 runs to 16 residues. Trimming at V came to 0 bases and at J to 4 bases, leaving 5 bases not matched to a gene. The chain is built from TRBV5-1 and TRBJ2-3; 10 nucleotides line up with TRBD2. This receptor was obtained from a man younger than 35 in good health. Sequenced sample: naive CD8+ T cells sorted from blood. CDR3 in DNA: TGCGCCAGCAGCTTGGAGGCTAGCGGGAGATCAGATACGCAGTATTTT. Its translation: CASSLEASGRSDTQYF.